This T cell receptor (beta chain) appears in the sequencing data of a study of shared clonotypes between healthy human individuals. Whole-study results and caveats: What naive subsets generally showed was a larger estimated richness than memory subsets showed. Generation probability values for non-shared clonotypes were lower than those for clonotypes shared by all four donors.

For this clone: No antigen is known for it.

Naivety among CD8 cells was defined by CD45RO negativity and positive CCR7 selection, thereby excluding terminally differentiated effector memory CD45RA+ cells. The study drew its donors from healthy HIV-negative adults without recent acute infections or vaccinations. Sequencing was at deep level. Profiling relied on immunoSEQ multiplex PCR, and the TCRdb table lists in-frame clones only, not all of them. The sample lists hundreds of thousands of clones; about 96% were seen once. The receptor's source is a woman aged 30 to 39 in good health. The sample consisted of naive CD8+ T cells sorted from blood.

CDR3 nucleotides: TGTGCCAGCCAAGCGGGAGGGGGTTTGGTTGAGCAGTTCTTC. It translates to CASQAGGGLVEQFF. The rearrangement joins TRBV2 to TRBJ2-1; 10 nucleotides match TRBD2. The J segment lost 9 bases and the V segment lost 8 bases, leaving 10 bases of the junction unmatched. There are 14 residues in the CDR3. Germline V gene sequence: CDR1 SNHLY, CDR2 FYNNEI. Complete variable domain (other parts from reference TRBV2 and TRBJ2-1): EPEVTQTPSHQVTQMGQEVILRCVPISNHLYFYWYRQILGQKVEFLVSFYNNEISEKSEIFDDQFSVERPDGSNFTLKIRSTKLEDSAMYFCASQAGGGLVEQFFGPGTRLTVL.